Below are 5 T cell receptor beta chains sequenced from a single sample in a study of shared clonotypes between healthy human individuals. The assay was immunoSEQ multiplex PCR, and TCRdb's table has in-frame clones only and misses some. Here the sample spans hundreds of thousands of clones, roughly 70% being singletons. The sequencing sample was made of memory CD4+ T cells sorted from blood. This sample's subset: CD45RA-negative fraction. Receptors were obtained from a woman aged 30 to 39 in good health.

The gene calls are TRBV5-1 and TRBJ2-1, with TRBD1 as a possible D gene (6 bases). The CDR3 covers 17 residues. Germline assignment: CDR1 SGHRS and CDR2 YFSETQ. With 3 bases removed from V and 0 bases from J, the gap between germline ends came to 16 bases. The CDR3 DNA reads TGCGCCAGCAGCTCCACCTCCGGGACATCCTCCTACAATGAGCAGTTCTTC. Amino acid sequence: CASSSTSGTSSYNEQFF.

J is TRBJ2-5 and V is TRBV28; D perhaps matches TRBD2 (5 bases). The germline CDR1 and CDR2 sequences are MDHEN and SYDVKM. The CDR3 has 13 residues. V was cut by 4 bases and J by 6 bases, with 12 bases left in between. The CDR3 DNA follows: TGTGCCAGCAGTTGGGAGATTGGGCAGACCCAGTACTTC. Translating it yields CASSWEIGQTQYF.

The CDR3 DNA is TGCGCCAGCAGTGAGAGGCGGACGGGAGGCACAGATACGCAGTATTTT. Protein: CASSERRTGGTDTQYF. The J gene is TRBJ2-3, the V gene TRBV10-1; a possible D gene is TRBD2 (6 bases). The CDR3 is 16 amino acids. The germline gives CDR1 WNHNN, CDR2 SYGVQD (reference sequence). V was clipped by 2 bases and J by 1 base, with 13 bases between them.

CDR3 residues: CASSFAAGNTDTQYF. The CDR3 DNA reads TGTGCCAGCAGTTTTGCCGCGGGGAACACAGATACGCAGTATTTT. This sequence joins TRBV28 and TRBJ2-3; TRBD2 might be the D (6 bases). V lost 3 bases to trimming and J lost 2 bases, with 12 bases between them. CDR1 MDHEN and CDR2 SYDVKM come from the germline V gene. This CDR3 has 15 amino acids.

The V and J genes are TRBV2 and TRBJ2-5; TRBD1 matches 10 bases. Germline V gene sequence: CDR1 SNHLY, CDR2 FYNNEI. This CDR3 has 16 residues. V lost 6 bases to trimming and J lost 1 base; unmatched junction nucleotides: 8. CDR3 protein: CASRGTGALLQETQYF. The CDR3 bases are TGTGCCAGCAGGGGGACAGGGGCCCTACTCCAAGAGACCCAGTACTTC.